This T cell receptor beta chain stems from a study of beta chain features in type 1 diabetes. cDNA synthesis used the whole RNA isolate, giving expressed TCRB sequences. Assay used: immunoSEQ multiplex PCR; TCRdb lists only in-frame clones, some missing. The table records 200,000 to 250,000 clones, over 7.5% of them present only once. The V and J ends lost 7 bases and 6 bases, in that order; junction bases with no gene match: 2. The CDR3 consists of 12 residues. Germline values: CDR1 SQVTM, CDR2 ANQGSEA. The clonotype was recovered from a woman aged 18 to 35 in good health. The chain couples TRBV29-1 to TRBJ2-2; the match to TRBD1 covers 10 bases. Material: naive CD4+ T cells from blood. This CDR3 reads CSAGQGAGELFF. DNA of the CDR3: TGCAGCGCTGGACAGGGGGCCGGGGAGCTGTTTTTT.